These 26 T cell receptor beta chains came from one sample sequenced in a study of shared clonotypes between healthy human individuals. The data were produced by immunoSEQ multiplex PCR, yet TCRdb's version contains in-frame clones alone and is incomplete. The sample records about 2,100,000 clones, just over 90% being singletons. Positive CCR7 selection of CD45RO-negative cells yielded the naive CD8 cells, and terminally differentiated effector memory CD45RA+ cells were excluded. The sequenced material came from naive CD8+ T cells from PBMCs. The source is a young man in good health. Some clones in this sample may be carry-over from other donors' samples.

The chain couples TRBV25-1 to TRBJ2-2, with D perhaps TRBD1 or TRBD2 (5 bases each). V lost 2 bases and J 1 base, leaving 14 bases between the germline ends. CDR3 length: 17 amino acids. The germline CDR1 and CDR2 sequences are MGHDK and SYGVNS. The CDR3 DNA follows: TGTGCCAGCAGTGAACTTTTCCGGGACGGGAACACCGGGGAGCTGTTTTTT. This encodes CASSELFRDGNTGELFF.

The V call is TRBV29-1, the J call TRBJ2-2, with D perhaps TRBD1 (5 bases). CDR3 length equals 14 residues. V lost 4 bases to trimming and J lost 3 bases, with 12 bases between them. The germline V gene encodes CDR1 SQVTM and CDR2 ANQGSEA. CDR3 nucleotide sequence: TGCAGCGTTGGGGGCCCTAAGGACACCGGGGAGCTGTTTTTT. Translation: CSVGGPKDTGELFF.

The rearrangement uses TRBV28 and TRBJ1-5; no clear D gene. The V end lost 6 bases, the J end lost 3 bases, and 21 bases lay between the germline ends. Germline CDR1 MDHEN, CDR2 SYDVKM. The CDR3 loop spans 17 amino acids. Here the CDR3 DNA reads TGTGCCAGCAGCACCCCTACATCCGGGGAGGTCAATCAGCCCCAGCATTTT. It yields the protein CASSTPTSGEVNQPQHF.

The rearrangement links TRBV4-1 to TRBJ1-1; D is perhaps TRBD1 (5 bases). The germline gives CDR1 MGHRA, CDR2 YSYEKL. With 3 bases removed from V and 1 base from J, the gap between germline ends came to 18 bases. CDR3 size: 17 residues. The CDR3 sequence: CASSQPGLGGGNTEAFF. The CDR3 nucleotides read TGCGCCAGCAGCCAGCCGGGGCTGGGGGGTGGGAACACTGAAGCTTTCTTT.

The genes are TRBV29-1 and TRBJ2-7; the match to TRBD2 covers 10 bases. Trimming took 5 bases from V and 4 from J; bases not matched to a gene: 11. The CDR3 consists of 15 residues. Germline V gene lookup returns CDR1 SQVTM and CDR2 ANQGSEA. CDR3 protein: CSVSIAGGFGYEQYF. The CDR3 DNA reads as TGCAGCGTTTCCATAGCGGGAGGATTCGGGTACGAGCAGTACTTC.

The chain links TRBV4-2 to TRBJ2-2; TRBD1 or TRBD2 may be the D gene (5 bases each). Per the germline V gene, CDR1 is LGHNA and CDR2 is YNFKEQ. CDR3 length: 15 amino acids. V dropped 6 bases and J dropped 3 bases, with 14 bases sitting between them. CDR3 in amino acids: CASSHQGVDTGELFF. Here the CDR3 DNA reads TGTGCCAGCAGTCATCAGGGAGTTGACACCGGGGAGCTGTTTTTT.

The chain joins TRBV15 to TRBJ1-1; D may be TRBD1 (6 bases). The germline V gene has CDR1 LNHNV and CDR2 YYDKDF (reference sequence). This CDR3 comprises 14 residues. Trimming stripped 0 bases from V and 5 bases from J, with 10 bases between. Here the CDR3 DNA reads TGTGCCACCAGCAGAGACAGGGGCCATACTGAAGCTTTCTTT. Translated, it gives CATSRDRGHTEAFF. The whole variable domain, remainder taken from reference TRBV15 and TRBJ1-1, is DAMVIQNPRYQVTQFGKPVTLSCSQTLNHNVMYWYQQKSSQAPKLLFHYYDKDFNNEADTPDNFQSRRPNTSFCFLDIRSPGLGDTAMYLCATSRDRGHTEAFFGQGTRLTVV.

Concerning this clone itself: Other DNA sequences from this sample encode an identical CDR3 as well. The chain recombines TRBV7-9 with TRBJ2-7; D unclear. CDR3 length equals 12 residues. The germline gives CDR1 SEHNR, CDR2 FQNEAQ (reference sequence). V lost 5 bases and J lost 2, with 7 bases in between. CDR3 coding DNA: TGTGCCAGCAGCCCGACCCCCTACGAGCAGTACTTC. Amino acid sequence: CASSPTPYEQYF.

The chain employs TRBV13 and TRBJ1-2; unclear D gene. Germline values: CDR1 PRHDT, CDR2 FYEKMQ (reference sequence). V gave up 3 bases and J gave up 2 bases, with 7 bases separating them. The CDR3 consists of 13 residues. The CDR3 region is CASSFLTNYGYTF. The CDR3 nucleotides are TGTGCCAGCAGCTTTCTTACAAACTATGGCTACACCTTC. Variable domain in full (rest from reference TRBV13 and TRBJ1-2): AAGVIQSPRHLIKEKRETATLKCYPIPRHDTVYWYQQGPGQDPQFLISFYEKMQSDKGSIPDRFSAQQFSDYHSELNMSSLELGDSALYFCASSFLTNYGYTFGSGTRLTVV.

Points on this clone: The same CDR3 also results from other DNA sequences found in this sample. This sequence joins TRBV9 and TRBJ2-3; perhaps TRBD2 as D (7 bases). Germline V lookup: CDR1 SGDLS, CDR2 YYNGEE. Between the trimmed V and J ends, which lost 4 bases and 1 base, there was a span of 13 bases. The CDR3 totals 15 residues. CDR3 coding DNA: TGTGCCAGCAGCAGGGGGGGACTCCGCACAGATACGCAGTATTTT. Its translation: CASSRGGLRTDTQYF.

Here the CDR3 DNA reads TGTGCCAGCAGTGACACCGGGACAGGGATAGACGAGCAGTACTTC. The encoded protein is CASSDTGTGIDEQYF. The rearrangement joins TRBV6-4 to TRBJ2-7, with 9 bases that match TRBD1. CDR3 length: 15 residues. J was trimmed by 5 bases and V by 2 bases; bases with no gene match: 7. The germline gives CDR1 MRHNA, CDR2 SNTAGT.

J is TRBJ1-5 and V is TRBV4-1, with D possibly being TRBD1 (5 bases). The CDR3 sequence is 14 residues long. The V gene's germline CDR1 is MGHRA and CDR2 YSYEKL. V lost 5 bases and J 6 bases, leaving 14 bases between the germline ends. CDR3 in amino acids: CASSFRETVQPQHF. The CDR3 DNA follows: TGCGCCAGCAGCTTCAGGGAAACGGTTCAGCCCCAGCATTTT.

The gene calls are TRBV19 and TRBJ2-7, with TRBD2 matching over 9 bases. The J segment lost 6 bases and the V segment lost 1 base, leaving 7 bases of the junction unmatched. CDR3 length: 15 amino acids. Germline-derived CDR1 and CDR2 are LNHDA and SQIVND (reference sequence). CDR3 protein: CASSIGPGLASEQYF. DNA of the CDR3: TGTGCCAGTAGTATAGGGCCGGGACTAGCTTCCGAGCAGTACTTC.

V usage is TRBV27 and J usage is TRBJ2-3, with TRBD1 matching over 9 bases. This CDR3 comprises 14 residues. The V and J ends lost 8 bases and 6 bases, in that order; junction bases with no gene match: 9. The germline V gene encodes CDR1 MNHEY and CDR2 SMNVEV (reference sequence). For the CDR3, the DNA is TGTGCCAGCCGTACAGGGGGCCCCCGGGATACGCAGTATTTT. Translating it yields CASRTGGPRDTQYF.

V and J are TRBV29-1 and TRBJ2-3; 10 bases align to TRBD2. CDR1 is SQVTM, CDR2 ANQGSEA, per germline. The CDR3 is made up of 14 amino acids. Unmatched junction bases numbered 6, after V lost 6 bases and J lost 3 bases. The CDR3 region is CSVRASGRTDTQYF. The DNA of the CDR3 is TGCAGCGTGAGGGCTAGCGGGAGAACAGATACGCAGTATTTT.

The chain is built from TRBV30 and TRBJ2-3; D gene unclear. This CDR3 region has 15 residues. V was shortened by 0 bases and J by 2 bases, with 12 bases between the two germline ends. Germline CDR1 and CDR2: GTSNPN and SVGIG (reference sequence). The CDR3 DNA follows: TGTGCCTGGAGTGTGGTTGGAATTCCCACAGATACGCAGTATTTT. Amino acids: CAWSVVGIPTDTQYF.

The chain employs TRBV28 and TRBJ1-2; D possibly corresponds to TRBD1 (5 bases). The CDR3 has 14 amino acids. Germline V CDR1 and CDR2: MDHEN, SYDVKM. Trimming cost V 7 bases and J 2 bases, with 14 bases left between them. CDR3 loop: CASTWGEGNYGYTF. For the CDR3, the DNA is TGTGCCAGCACCTGGGGCGAGGGGAACTATGGCTACACCTTC.

The chain carries TRBV5-1 and TRBJ1-4; TRBD1 is a possible D gene (5 bases). Trimming cost V 2 bases and J 7 bases, with 12 bases left between them. The CDR3 loop spans 14 amino acids. Germline V gene lookup returns CDR1 SGHRS and CDR2 YFSETQ. The CDR3 bases are TGCGCCAGCAGCTTTGGGGCGATGGGTGAAAAACTGTTTTTT. Its translation is CASSFGAMGEKLFF.

The chain combines TRBV5-4 with TRBJ2-5; D tentatively reads TRBD1 or TRBD2 (7 bases each). The V and J ends lost 4 bases and 2 bases respectively, with 15 bases between them. CDR1 and CDR2 (germline): SGHNT, YYREEE (reference sequence). The CDR3 sequence is 15 residues long. The CDR3 sequence: CASSRGRGRQETQYF. The CDR3 region has the DNA TGTGCCAGCAGCCGTGGGAGGGGGCGACAAGAGACCCAGTACTTC.

The chain couples TRBV27 to TRBJ2-4; perhaps D is TRBD1 or TRBD2 (5 bases each). In germline, CDR1 is MNHEY, CDR2 SMNVEV (reference sequence). The CDR3 consists of 14 residues. V lost 3 bases and J 6 bases, leaving 12 bases between the germline ends. CDR3 sequence reads: CASSLSGRGNIQYF. For the CDR3, the DNA is TGTGCCAGCAGTTTGTCGGGGCGAGGAAACATTCAGTACTTC.

The rearrangement uses TRBV4-1 and TRBJ1-2; D unresolved. The CDR3 runs to 13 residues. V was trimmed by 4 bases and J by 1 base, leaving 7 bases between them. Looked up from germline, CDR1 is MGHRA and CDR2 is YSYEKL. The CDR3 is CASSLSLNYGYTF. For the CDR3, the DNA is TGCGCCAGCAGCCTGAGTCTTAACTATGGCTACACCTTC.

J is TRBJ1-5 and V is TRBV6-1; 8 bases line up with TRBD1. V was pared by 3 bases and J by 3 bases, with 10 bases of the junction left unmatched. The V gene's germline CDR1 is MNHNS and CDR2 SASEGT. This CDR3 is 17 amino acids long. Here the CDR3 DNA reads TGTGCCAGCAGTGACCCGCTGAGGGGACAGGACAATCAGCCCCAGCATTTT. Its protein is CASSDPLRGQDNQPQHF.

The V and J genes are TRBV5-1 and TRBJ2-7; D is ambiguous. CDR3 length: 14 residues. The germline V and J ends were trimmed by 4 bases and 0 bases, with 11 bases remaining between them. The germline CDR1 and CDR2 sequences are SGHRS and YFSETQ. The CDR3 nucleotides are TGCGCCAGCAGCGCCTATTTAAGCTCCTACGAGCAGTACTTC. This gives the protein CASSAYLSSYEQYF.

The chain is built from TRBV20-1 and TRBJ1-6; D is undetermined. Looked up from germline, CDR1 is DFQATT and CDR2 is SNEGSKA (reference sequence). This CDR3 region has 8 residues. Trimming removed 6 bases at V and 13 bases at J, with 4 bases between. The CDR3 nucleotides are TGCAGTGCCACCCCCCTCCACTTT. Translating it yields CSATPLHF.

V is TRBV7-6 and J is TRBJ2-7; unclear D gene. Trimming stripped 2 bases from V and 3 bases from J, with 8 bases between. Germline values: CDR1 SGHVS, CDR2 FNYEAQ. The CDR3 consists of 13 residues. CDR3 nucleotides: TGTGCCAGCAGCTTACAAAGAGACTACGAGCAGTACTTC. Protein: CASSLQRDYEQYF.

The chain has TRBV28 and TRBJ1-1, with D unclear. The CDR3 runs to 16 residues. Germline values: CDR1 MDHEN, CDR2 SYDVKM. V lost 3 bases, J lost 0 bases, and 14 bases lay in between. CDR3 protein: CASSFEIRNMNTEAFF. For the CDR3, the DNA is TGTGCCAGCAGTTTCGAGATCCGGAATATGAACACTGAAGCTTTCTTT.